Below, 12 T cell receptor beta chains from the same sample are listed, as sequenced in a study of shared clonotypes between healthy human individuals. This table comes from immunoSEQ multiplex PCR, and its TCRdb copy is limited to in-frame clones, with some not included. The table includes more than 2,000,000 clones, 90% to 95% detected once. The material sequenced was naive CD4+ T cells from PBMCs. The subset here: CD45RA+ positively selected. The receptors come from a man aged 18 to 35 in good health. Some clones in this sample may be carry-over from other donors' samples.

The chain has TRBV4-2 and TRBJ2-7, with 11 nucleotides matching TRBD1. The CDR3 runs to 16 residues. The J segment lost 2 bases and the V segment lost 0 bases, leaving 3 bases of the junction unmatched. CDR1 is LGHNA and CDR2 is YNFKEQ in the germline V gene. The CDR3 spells CASSQDPGQGAYEQYF. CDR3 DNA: TGTGCCAGCAGCCAAGACCCGGGACAGGGGGCCTACGAGCAGTACTTC.

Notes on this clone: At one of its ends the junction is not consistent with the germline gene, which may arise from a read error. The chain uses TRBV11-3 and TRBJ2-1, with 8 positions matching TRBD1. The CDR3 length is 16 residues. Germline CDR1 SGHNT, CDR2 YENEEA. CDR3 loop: CASSIETGTGYNEQFF. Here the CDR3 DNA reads TGTGCCAGCAGCATAGAAACCGGGACAGGCTACAATGAGCAGTTCTTC.

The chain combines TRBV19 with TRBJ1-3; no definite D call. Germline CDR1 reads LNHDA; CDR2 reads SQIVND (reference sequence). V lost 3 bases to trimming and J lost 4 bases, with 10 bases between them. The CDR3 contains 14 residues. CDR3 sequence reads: CASSMAPGGNTIYF. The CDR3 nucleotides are TGTGCCAGTAGTATGGCTCCGGGCGGAAACACCATATATTTT. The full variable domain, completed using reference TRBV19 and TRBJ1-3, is DGGITQSPKYLFRKEGQNVTLSCEQNLNHDAMYWYRQDPGQGLRLIYYSQIVNDFQKGDIAEGYSVSREKKESFPLTVTSAQKNPTAFYLCASSMAPGGNTIYFGEGSWLTVV.

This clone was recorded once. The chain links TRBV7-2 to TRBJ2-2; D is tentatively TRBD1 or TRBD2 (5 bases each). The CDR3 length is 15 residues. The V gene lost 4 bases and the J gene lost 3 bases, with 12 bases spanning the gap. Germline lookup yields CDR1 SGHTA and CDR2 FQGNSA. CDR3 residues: CASSSGRSDTGELFF. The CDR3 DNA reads TGTGCCAGCAGCTCGGGACGGTCAGACACCGGGGAGCTGTTTTTT.

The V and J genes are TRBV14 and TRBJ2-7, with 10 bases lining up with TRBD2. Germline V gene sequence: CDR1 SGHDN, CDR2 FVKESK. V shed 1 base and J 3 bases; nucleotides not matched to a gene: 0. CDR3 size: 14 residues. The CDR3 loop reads CASSQGLAGYEQYF. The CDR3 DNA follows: TGTGCCAGCAGCCAAGGACTAGCGGGCTACGAGCAGTACTTC.

The CDR3 loop is CATERVSYEQYF. CDR3 DNA sequence: TGTGCCACCGAGAGGGTCTCCTACGAGCAGTACTTC. This chain links TRBV28 with TRBJ2-7; D is possibly TRBD2 (5 bases). V was cut by 10 bases and J by 0 bases, with 10 bases left in between. CDR3 size: 12 residues. Germline V gene lookup returns CDR1 MDHEN and CDR2 SYDVKM.

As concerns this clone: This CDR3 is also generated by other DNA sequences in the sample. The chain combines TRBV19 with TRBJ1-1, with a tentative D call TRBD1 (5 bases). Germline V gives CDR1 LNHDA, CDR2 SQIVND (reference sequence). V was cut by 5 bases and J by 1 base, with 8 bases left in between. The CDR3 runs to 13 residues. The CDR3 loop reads CASSQTGNTEAFF. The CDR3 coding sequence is TGTGCCAGTAGTCAAACAGGGAACACTGAAGCTTTCTTT.

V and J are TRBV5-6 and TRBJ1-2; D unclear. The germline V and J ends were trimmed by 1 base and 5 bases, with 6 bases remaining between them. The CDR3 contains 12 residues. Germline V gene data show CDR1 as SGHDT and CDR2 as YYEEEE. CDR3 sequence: CASSLSVYGYTF. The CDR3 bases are TGTGCCAGCAGCTTGAGTGTATATGGCTACACCTTC.

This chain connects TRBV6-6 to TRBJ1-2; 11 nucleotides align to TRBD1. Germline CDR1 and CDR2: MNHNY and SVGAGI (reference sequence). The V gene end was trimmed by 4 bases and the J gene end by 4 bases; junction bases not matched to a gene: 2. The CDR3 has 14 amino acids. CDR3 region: CASSSGTGGYGYTF. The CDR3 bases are TGTGCCAGCAGTTCCGGGACAGGGGGCTATGGCTACACCTTC.

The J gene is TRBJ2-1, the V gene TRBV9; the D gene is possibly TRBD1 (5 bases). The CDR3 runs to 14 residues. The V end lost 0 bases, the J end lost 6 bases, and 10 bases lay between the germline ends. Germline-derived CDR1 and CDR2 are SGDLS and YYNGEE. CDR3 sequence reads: CASSVGGAANEQFF. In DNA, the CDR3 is TGTGCCAGCAGCGTAGGGGGCGCAGCCAATGAGCAGTTCTTC.

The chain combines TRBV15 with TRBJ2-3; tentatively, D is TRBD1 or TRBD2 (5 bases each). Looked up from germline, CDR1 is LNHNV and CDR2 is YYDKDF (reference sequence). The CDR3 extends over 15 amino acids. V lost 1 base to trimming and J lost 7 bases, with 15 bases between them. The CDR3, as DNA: TGTGCCACCAGCAGAGGGGGGAGCGGCGAGAATACGCAGTATTTT. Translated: CATSRGGSGENTQYF.

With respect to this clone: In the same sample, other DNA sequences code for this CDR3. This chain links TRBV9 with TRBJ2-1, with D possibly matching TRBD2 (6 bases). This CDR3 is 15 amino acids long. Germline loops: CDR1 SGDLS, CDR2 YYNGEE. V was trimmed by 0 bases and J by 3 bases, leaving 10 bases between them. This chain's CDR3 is CASSVAGASYNEQFF. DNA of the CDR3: TGTGCCAGCAGCGTAGCGGGAGCCAGCTACAATGAGCAGTTCTTC.